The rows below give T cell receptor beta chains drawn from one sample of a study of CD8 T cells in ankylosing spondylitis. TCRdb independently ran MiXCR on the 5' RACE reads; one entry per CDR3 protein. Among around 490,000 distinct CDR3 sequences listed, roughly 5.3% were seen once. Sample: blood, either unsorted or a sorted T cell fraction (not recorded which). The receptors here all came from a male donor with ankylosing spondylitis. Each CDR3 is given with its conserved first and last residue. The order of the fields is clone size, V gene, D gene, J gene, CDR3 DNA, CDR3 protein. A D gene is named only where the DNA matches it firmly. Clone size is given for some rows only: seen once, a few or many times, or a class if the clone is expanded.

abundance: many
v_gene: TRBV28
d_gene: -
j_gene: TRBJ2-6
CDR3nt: TGTGCCAGCAGTAGGCCCTTCAGGGCGGAGAGCTCTGGGGCCAACGTCCTGACTTTC
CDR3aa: CASSRPFRAESSGANVLTF

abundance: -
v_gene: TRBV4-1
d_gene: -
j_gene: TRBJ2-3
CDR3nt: TGCGCCAGCAAACTCACCCGTTATGAACCAGATACGCAGTATTTT
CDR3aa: CASKLTRYEPDTQYF

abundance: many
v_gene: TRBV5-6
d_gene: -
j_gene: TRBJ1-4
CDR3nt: TGTGCCAGCAGCCCCGGGGGGAATGAAAAACTGTTTTTT
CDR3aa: CASSPGGNEKLFF

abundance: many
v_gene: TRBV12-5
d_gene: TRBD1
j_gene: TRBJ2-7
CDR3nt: TGTGCTAGTGGTTCTGGGACAGGGTTCCTCCTAGTGCAGTACTTC
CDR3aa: CASGSGTGFLLVQYF

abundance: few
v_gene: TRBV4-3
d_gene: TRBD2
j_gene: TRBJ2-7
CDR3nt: TGCGCCAGCAGCCAAGACCCCACTAGCGGGAGACTCGACGAGCAGTACTTC
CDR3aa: CASSQDPTSGRLDEQYF

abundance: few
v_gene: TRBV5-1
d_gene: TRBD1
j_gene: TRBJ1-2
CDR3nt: TGCGCCAGCAGCTTGGAGACAGGGGATGGCTACACCTTC
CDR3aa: CASSLETGDGYTF

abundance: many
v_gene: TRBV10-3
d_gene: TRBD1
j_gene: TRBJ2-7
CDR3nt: TGTGCCATCAGTGAGGGGGACAGGCCACACGAGCAGTACTTC
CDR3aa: CAISEGDRPHEQYF

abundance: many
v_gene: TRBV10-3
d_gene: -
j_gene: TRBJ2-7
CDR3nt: TGTGCCATCAAACCTAAAGAAACCTACGAGCAGTACTTC
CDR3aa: CAIKPKETYEQYF

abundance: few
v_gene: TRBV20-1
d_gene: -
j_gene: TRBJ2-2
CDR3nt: TGCAGTGCTAGAGTCAGATGGGCCGGGGAGCTGTTTTTT
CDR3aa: CSARVRWAGELFF

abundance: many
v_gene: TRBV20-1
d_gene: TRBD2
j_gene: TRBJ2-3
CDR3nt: TGCAGTGCTAAACTAGCGGGGCACACAGATACGCAGTATTTT
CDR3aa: CSAKLAGHTDTQYF

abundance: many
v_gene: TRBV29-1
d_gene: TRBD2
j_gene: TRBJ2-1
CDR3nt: TGCAGCGTTGAAGGCGGACTAGCGTTTTACAATGAGCAGTTCTTC
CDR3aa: CSVEGGLAFYNEQFF

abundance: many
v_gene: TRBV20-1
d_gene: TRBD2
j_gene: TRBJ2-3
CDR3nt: TGCAGTGCTAGACTAGCGGGTGTTGGGTGGGGGACGCAGTATTTT
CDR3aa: CSARLAGVGWGTQYF

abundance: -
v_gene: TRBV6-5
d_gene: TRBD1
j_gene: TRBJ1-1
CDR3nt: TGTGCCAGCAGTTATTTCGAGACAGGGAGGACTGAAGCTTTCTTT
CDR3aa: CASSYFETGRTEAFF

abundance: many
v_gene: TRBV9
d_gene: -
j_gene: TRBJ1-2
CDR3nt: TGTGCCAGCCTCAGAGGGGGACCCGAGTTAGCTAACTATGGCTACACCTTC
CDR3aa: CASLRGGPELANYGYTF

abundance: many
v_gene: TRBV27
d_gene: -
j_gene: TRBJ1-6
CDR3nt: TGTGCCAGCAGTGGGACATTCAATTCACCCCTCCACTTT
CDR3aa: CASSGTFNSPLHF

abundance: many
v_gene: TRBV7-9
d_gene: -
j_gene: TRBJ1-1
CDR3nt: TGTGCCAGCAGCCCCCGCACTACACTGAACACTGAAGCTTTCTTT
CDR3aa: CASSPRTTLNTEAFF

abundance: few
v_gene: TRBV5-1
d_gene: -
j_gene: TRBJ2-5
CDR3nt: TGCGCCAGCAGCTTGTGGGGGAACCGAGGGACCCAGTACTTC
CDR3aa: CASSLWGNRGTQYF

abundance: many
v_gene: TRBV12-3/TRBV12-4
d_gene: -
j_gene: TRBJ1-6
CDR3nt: TGTGCCAGCAGTTTAGAGTCCGTCTCCTATAATTCACCCCTCCACTTT
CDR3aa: CASSLESVSYNSPLHF

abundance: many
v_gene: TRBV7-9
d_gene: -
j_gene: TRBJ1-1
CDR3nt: TGTGCCAGCAGCTTAGAAAGGACAGAGTACACTGAAGCTTTCTTT
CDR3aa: CASSLERTEYTEAFF

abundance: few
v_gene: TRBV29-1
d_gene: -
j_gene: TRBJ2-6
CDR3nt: TGCAGCCCCAGGGCCGTCTCTCGGGCCAACGTCCTGACTTTC
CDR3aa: CSPRAVSRANVLTF

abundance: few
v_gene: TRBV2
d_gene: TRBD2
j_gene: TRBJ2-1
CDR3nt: TGTGCCAGCAGTCGCGGGAGGGACAATGAGCAGTTCTTC
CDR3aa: CASSRGRDNEQFF

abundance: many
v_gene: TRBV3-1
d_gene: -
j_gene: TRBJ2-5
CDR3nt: TGTGCCAGCAGCCAAGACACCGTACGGCGGGAGACCCAGTACTTC
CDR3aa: CASSQDTVRRETQYF

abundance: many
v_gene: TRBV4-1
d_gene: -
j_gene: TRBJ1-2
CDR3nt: TGCGCCAGCAGCCAAGTCGGAGGGGGAAGATATGGCTACACCTTC
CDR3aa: CASSQVGGGRYGYTF

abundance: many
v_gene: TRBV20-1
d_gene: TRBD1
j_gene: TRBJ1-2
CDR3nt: TGCAGTGCTCCGGACAGGGTCTATGGCTACACCTTC
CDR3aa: CSAPDRVYGYTF

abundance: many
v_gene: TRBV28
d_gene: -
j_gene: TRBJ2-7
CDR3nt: TGTGCCAGCAGTTTAAGGTCGCGAGATCGGTACTTC
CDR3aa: CASSLRSRDRYF

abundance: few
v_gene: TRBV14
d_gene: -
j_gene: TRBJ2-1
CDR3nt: TGTGCCAGCAGCCAATCGAGTTGGCAGGCCTACAATGAGCAGTTCTTC
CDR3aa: CASSQSSWQAYNEQFF

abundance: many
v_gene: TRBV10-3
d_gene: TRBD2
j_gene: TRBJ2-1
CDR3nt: TGTGCCATCAGGGGGTGGCGGGAGGGCCACAATGAGCAGTTCTTC
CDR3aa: CAIRGWREGHNEQFF

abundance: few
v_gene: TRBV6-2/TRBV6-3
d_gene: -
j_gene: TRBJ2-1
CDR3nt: TGTGCCAGCAGTTACGTCGGAGCGATCAATGAGCAGTTCTTC
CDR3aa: CASSYVGAINEQFF

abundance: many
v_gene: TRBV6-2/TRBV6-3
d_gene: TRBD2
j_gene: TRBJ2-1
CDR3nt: TGTGCCAGCAGTTTTACTAGCGGCTCCTACAATGAGCAGTTCTTC
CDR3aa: CASSFTSGSYNEQFF

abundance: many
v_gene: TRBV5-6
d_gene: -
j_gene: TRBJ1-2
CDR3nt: TGTGCCAGCAGCTCGAGGACCGCTACCGCCCCATATGGCTACACCTTC
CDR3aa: CASSSRTATAPYGYTF

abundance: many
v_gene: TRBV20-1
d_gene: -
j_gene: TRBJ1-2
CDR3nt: TGCAGTGCCCCATTCCCAGGGATCCACTATGGCTACACCTTC
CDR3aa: CSAPFPGIHYGYTF

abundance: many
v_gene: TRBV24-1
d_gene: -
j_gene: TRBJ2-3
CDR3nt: TGTGCCACCAGTGCGCTCTTCCCAGATACGCAGTATTTT
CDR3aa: CATSALFPDTQYF

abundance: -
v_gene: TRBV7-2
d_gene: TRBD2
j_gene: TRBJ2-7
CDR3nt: TGTGCCAGCAGCCCGGGACTAGCGGGGGGGCGGTACGAGCAGTACTTC
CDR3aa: CASSPGLAGGRYEQYF

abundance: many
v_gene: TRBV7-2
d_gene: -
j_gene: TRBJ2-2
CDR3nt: TGTGCCAGCAGCTTAGCGAGACTATACACCGGGGAGCTGTTTTTT
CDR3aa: CASSLARLYTGELFF

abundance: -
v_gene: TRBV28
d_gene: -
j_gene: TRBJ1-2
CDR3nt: TGTGCCAGCAGCCCACCCGGCCAGAGCCTCTATGGCTACACCTTC
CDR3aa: CASSPPGQSLYGYTF

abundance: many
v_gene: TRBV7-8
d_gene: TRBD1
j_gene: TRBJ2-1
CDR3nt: TGTGCCAGCAGCCCCTTAGGGGGCATGGGGCAGTTCTTC
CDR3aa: CASSPLGGMGQFF

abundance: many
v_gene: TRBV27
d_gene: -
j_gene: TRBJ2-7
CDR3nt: TGTGCCAGCAGTTTCAGAGACGGTACCTACGAGCAGTACTTC
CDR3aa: CASSFRDGTYEQYF

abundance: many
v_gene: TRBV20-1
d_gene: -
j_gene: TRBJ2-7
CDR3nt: TGCAGTGCTAGAGATAGGACCTGGGGCGCGTACGAGCAGTACTTC
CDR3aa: CSARDRTWGAYEQYF

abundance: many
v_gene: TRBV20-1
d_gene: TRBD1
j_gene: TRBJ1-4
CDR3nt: TGCAGTGCTAGAAGAGGGGGCGGCGGAGAAAAACTGTTTTTT
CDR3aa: CSARRGGGGEKLFF

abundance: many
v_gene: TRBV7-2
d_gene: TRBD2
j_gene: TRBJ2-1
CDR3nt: TGTGCCAGCAGCCCTCTAGCGGTTAGCTCCTACAATGAGCAGTTCTTC
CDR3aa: CASSPLAVSSYNEQFF

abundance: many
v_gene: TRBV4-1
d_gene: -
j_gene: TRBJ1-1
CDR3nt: TGCGCCAGCAGCCGCTCGGGAGGCTGGGCTGAAGCTTTCTTT
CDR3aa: CASSRSGGWAEAFF

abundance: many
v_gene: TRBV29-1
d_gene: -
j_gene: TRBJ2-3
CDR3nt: TGCAGCGTTGATGGAGGGCTAGTAAGGACAGATACGCAGTATTTT
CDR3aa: CSVDGGLVRTDTQYF

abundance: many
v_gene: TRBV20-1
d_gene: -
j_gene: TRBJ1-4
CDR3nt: TGCAGTGCCGAACTAATACAGGGACCTGAAAAACTGTTTTTT
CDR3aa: CSAELIQGPEKLFF

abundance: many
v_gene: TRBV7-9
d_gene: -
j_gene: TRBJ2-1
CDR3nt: TGTGCCAGCAGCTTAGTTGGGGGTAGGCTCCGAAAGTTCTTC
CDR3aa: CASSLVGGRLRKFF

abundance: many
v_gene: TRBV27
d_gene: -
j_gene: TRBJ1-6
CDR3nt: TGTGCCAGCAAGGCTCGTCCGGGCCCGAATTCACCCCTCCACTTT
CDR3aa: CASKARPGPNSPLHF

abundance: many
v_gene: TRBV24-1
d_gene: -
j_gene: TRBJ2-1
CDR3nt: TGTGCCACCAGTGGGCAGGGAAAGTGGCAGTTCTTC
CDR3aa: CATSGQGKWQFF

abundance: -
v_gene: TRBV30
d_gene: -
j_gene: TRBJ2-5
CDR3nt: TGTGCCTGGAGGGACAAGGGGCGAGAGACCCAGTACTTC
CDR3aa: CAWRDKGRETQYF

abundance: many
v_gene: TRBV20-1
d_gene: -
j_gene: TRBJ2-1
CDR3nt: TGCAGTGCTAGAGATGTCGGGGGGCCCGTTCATGAGCAGTTCTTC
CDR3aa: CSARDVGGPVHEQFF